These 27 T cell receptor beta chains came from one sample sequenced in a study of T cells in Graves' hyperthyroidism and ophthalmopathy. The CDR3 regions of TCR beta were amplified from RNA transcripts. HTBI primers were used for first-round RT-PCR of the TCR CDR3. TCRdb reprocessed the multiplex PCR reads with MiXCR, giving one entry per CDR3 protein. There are approximately 870,000 distinct CDR3 sequences in the sample; 38% occur only once, and 7% to 10% lies in the top ten. The material sequenced was blood. All receptors come from a man between 18 and 35 years old with Graves' hyperthyroidism.

Comments on this clonotype: This may come from a read error, since a much larger clone is one base off. V and J are TRBV7-8 and TRBJ2-7, with D uncertain. Looked up from germline, CDR1 is SGHVS and CDR2 is FQNEAQ. This CDR3 comprises 11 residues. V was clipped by 7 bases and J by 3 bases, with 7 bases between them. This CDR3 reads CASTICYEQYF. CDR3 bases: TGTGCCAGCACGATCTGCTACGAGCAGTACTTC.

This clonotype occurred many times. The V call is TRBV11-2, the J call TRBJ2-7, with D perhaps matching TRBD2 (6 bases). The CDR3 length is 12 residues. Trimming pared 6 bases from V and 5 bases from J, leaving 11 bases between. Germline CDR1 is SGHAT and CDR2 is FQNNGV. CDR3 DNA: TGTGCCAGCAGTATGGGGGGAGACGAGCAGTACTTC. Translating gives CASSMGGDEQYF.

This clonotype was counted a few times. The J gene is TRBJ2-2, the V gene TRBV19; D perhaps matches TRBD1 (6 bases). This CDR3 has 13 amino acids. The V end was cut by 5 bases, the J end by 7 bases, with 11 bases between. Per germline, CDR1 LNHDA and CDR2 SQIVND (reference sequence). CDR3 coding DNA: TGTGCCAGTAGTTCGGTCAGGGGCGGGGAGCTGTTTTTT. Its protein product is CASSSVRGGELFF.

This clonotype was counted at least ten times. The chain uses TRBV15 and TRBJ1-3; D unclear. The CDR3 is 15 amino acids. V was trimmed by 3 bases and J by 0 bases, leaving 9 bases between them. CDR1 and CDR2 from the germline V gene are LNHNV and YYDKDF (reference sequence). CDR3 sequence (DNA): TGTGCCACCAGCAGGGAGGGAGTCTCTGGAAACACCATATATTTT. It encodes CATSREGVSGNTIYF.

This clonotype was recorded at least ten times. The rearrangement joins TRBV14 to TRBJ1-6, with D maybe TRBD1 (6 bases). Trimming shortened V by 1 base and J by 8 bases, and 9 bases separated the two germline ends. CDR1 and CDR2 (germline): SGHDN, FVKESK. The CDR3 sequence is 14 residues long. For the CDR3, the DNA is TGTGCCAGCAGCCAAGTACAGGGATATTCACCCCTCCACTTT. Its translation is CASSQVQGYSPLHF.

CDR3 in DNA: TGTGCCTGGAGGCGGGACAGTCGAGGGGAGCTGTTTTTT. Its translation is CAWRRDSRGELFF. The rearrangement uses TRBV30 and TRBJ2-2, with a possible D match to TRBD1 (7 bases). V was shortened by 3 bases and J by 8 bases, with 13 bases between the two germline ends. Per the germline V gene, CDR1 is GTSNPN and CDR2 is SVGIG (reference sequence). The CDR3 covers 13 residues.

CDR3 residues: CATEDSTDTQYF. In nucleotides, the CDR3 is TGTGCCACGGAGGATAGCACAGATACGCAGTATTTT. The J gene is TRBJ2-3, the V gene TRBV24-1; D may be TRBD2 (5 bases). Trimming cost V 10 bases and J 0 bases, with 7 bases left between them. Per the germline V gene, CDR1 is KGHDR and CDR2 is SFDVKD. There are 12 residues in the CDR3.

With respect to this clonotype: At one boundary the junction diverges from the germline segment, which might be a read error. V and J are TRBV7-9 and TRBJ2-2; no reliable D call. CDR3 length: 15 amino acids. The germline gives CDR1 SEHNR, CDR2 FQNEAQ (reference sequence). CDR3 loop: CASSPTFANTGELFF. CDR3 coding DNA: TGCGCCAGCAGTCCGACCTTCGCGAACACCGGGGAGCTGTTTTTT.

The chain employs TRBV7-9 and TRBJ2-5; 8 positions agree with TRBD2. Germline CDR1 reads SEHNR; CDR2 reads FQNEAQ (reference sequence). CDR3 size: 16 residues. J lost 2 bases, V lost 4 bases, and 9 bases had no gene match. The CDR3 loop is CASSWRVAGIQETQYF. In nucleotides, the CDR3 is TGTGCCAGCAGCTGGAGAGTAGCGGGGATACAAGAGACCCAGTACTTC.

This clonotype has only a few counts. CDR3 bases: TGTGCCGGGGGGGTCACTAATGAAAAACTGTTTTTT. Its protein is CAGGVTNEKLFF. V usage is TRBV6-6 and J usage is TRBJ1-4, with a weak D call TRBD1 (5 bases). CDR1 and CDR2 (germline): MNHNY, SVGAGI (reference sequence). The CDR3 extends over 12 amino acids. Between the trimmed V and J ends, which lost 11 bases and 2 bases, there was a span of 9 bases.

This clonotype turned up a few times. This chain links TRBV7-2 with TRBJ2-7; TRBD1 matches 9 bases. The CDR3 extends over 16 amino acids. Per the germline V gene, CDR1 is SGHTA and CDR2 is FQGNSA. V shed 6 bases, J shed 2 bases, and the junction held 11 bases outside the gene matches. CDR3 residues: CASRRVPTGGPYEQYF. In DNA, the CDR3 is TGTGCCAGCAGACGAGTCCCGACAGGGGGTCCCTACGAGCAGTACTTC.

The gene calls are TRBV25-1 and TRBJ2-7; no reliable D call. The CDR3 spans 19 residues. Between the trimmed V and J ends, which lost 2 bases and 3 bases, there was a span of 26 bases. Germline V gene sequence: CDR1 MGHDK, CDR2 SYGVNS. CDR3 sequence (DNA): TGTGCCAGCAGTGAAATGGGCTGGACCTGGGGTCCGAGTGACTACGAGCAGTACTTC. Its protein is CASSEMGWTWGPSDYEQYF.

The chain employs TRBV7-3 and TRBJ1-2; a possible D gene is TRBD1 (6 bases). CDR1 and CDR2 from the germline V gene are SGHTA and FQGTGA. V shed 5 bases and J shed 5 bases, with 18 bases lying between them. The CDR3 is 15 residues long. Here the CDR3 reads CASSRDRTGDYGYTF. As DNA, the CDR3 is TGTGCCAGCAGCCGTGACAGGACCGGGGATTATGGCTACACCTTC.

The table lists this clonotype with many counts. This chain connects TRBV9 to TRBJ1-1; possibly TRBD1 for D (6 bases). Germline values: CDR1 SGDLS, CDR2 YYNGEE. The CDR3 length is 12 residues. V was clipped by 0 bases and J by 10 bases, with 10 bases between them. CDR3 protein: CASSVEGGTAFF. The CDR3 region has the DNA TGTGCCAGCAGCGTAGAGGGGGGGACAGCTTTCTTT.

This chain joins TRBV7-2 and TRBJ2-5, with 9 bases matching TRBD1. CDR1 and CDR2 from the germline V gene are SGHTA and FQGNSA. The CDR3 has 15 residues. V lost 5 bases and J lost 11; bases outside the gene matches: 15. In DNA form, the CDR3 reads TGTGCCAGCAGCCTACAGGGGGCGGCCGGTCGGTTGCAGTACTTC. Translating it yields CASSLQGAAGRLQYF.

At least ten counts were recorded for this clonotype. This chain uses TRBV29-1 with TRBJ2-5; D is possibly TRBD1 (6 bases). Trimming stripped 7 bases from V and 0 bases from J, with 15 bases between. Germline lookup yields CDR1 SQVTM and CDR2 ANQGSEA. CDR3 length equals 14 residues. The chain's CDR3 is CSGTGQLYQETQYF. The DNA for the CDR3 is TGCAGCGGGACTGGACAGTTGTACCAAGAGACCCAGTACTTC.

There are many counts of this clonotype. The chain is built from TRBV2 and TRBJ1-1, with 7 bases fitting TRBD1. J gave up 10 bases and V 5 bases, and 10 bases lay outside the gene matches. This CDR3 has 13 amino acids. Germline CDR1 is SNHLY and CDR2 is FYNNEI. Here the CDR3 reads CASSQPDRLRAFF. The CDR3 DNA reads TGTGCCAGCAGTCAACCGGACAGGCTTAGAGCTTTCTTT. The complete variable domain, with remaining parts taken from reference TRBV2 and TRBJ1-1, reads EPEVTQTPSHQVTQMGQEVILRCVPISNHLYFYWYRQILGQKVEFLVSFYNNEISEKSEIFDDQFSVERPDGSNFTLKIRSTKLEDSAMYFCASSQPDRLRAFFGQGTRLTVV.

A remark on this clonotype: A much larger clonotype is one base distant, so this may be a read error. CDR3 DNA: TGTGCCAGCAGTGAAGCTGGGGGGGCGCCAGGGACCCAGTACTTC. Its translation is CASSEAGGAPGTQYF. This rearrangement joins TRBV2 to TRBJ2-5, with D tentatively TRBD2 (7 bases). CDR1 is SNHLY, CDR2 FYNNEI, per germline. The V and J ends lost 0 bases and 7 bases respectively, with 15 bases between them. CDR3 length: 15 amino acids.

The V gene is TRBV15, the J gene TRBJ2-7; TRBD1 matches at 9 bases. The V gene end was trimmed by 1 base and the J gene end by 4 bases; junction bases not matched to a gene: 11. Per germline, CDR1 LNHNV and CDR2 YYDKDF (reference sequence). This CDR3 comprises 17 residues. The CDR3 spells CATSRVPGVQGAYEQYF. The CDR3, as DNA: TGTGCCACCAGCAGAGTTCCTGGCGTACAGGGGGCTTACGAGCAGTACTTC.

The chain couples TRBV7-3 to TRBJ2-7; 11 bases are a match to TRBD2. The CDR3 runs to 16 residues. CDR1 SGHTA and CDR2 FQGTGA come from the germline V gene. With 6 bases clipped from V and 1 base from J, the junction kept 8 bases outside the gene matches. CDR3 sequence: CASSPSGRTQSYEQYF. In DNA, the CDR3 is TGTGCCAGCAGTCCTAGCGGGAGGACACAATCCTACGAGCAGTACTTC. The full variable domain, rest sourced from reference TRBV7-3 and TRBJ2-7, is GAGVSQTPSNKVTEKGKYVELRCDPISGHTALYWYRQSLGQGPEFLIYFQGTGAADDSGLPNDRFFAVRPEGSVSTLKIQRTERGDSAVYLCASSPSGRTQSYEQYFGPGTRLTVT.

The V call is TRBV6-1, the J call TRBJ2-2; 9 nucleotides align to TRBD1. Losses at the gene ends were 7 bases for V and 7 bases for J; bases not matched to a gene: 4. The germline V gene has CDR1 MNHNS and CDR2 SASEGT. The CDR3 covers 13 residues. The CDR3 reads CASNRDRVGELFF. The CDR3 bases are TGTGCCAGCAACCGGGACAGGGTCGGGGAGCTGTTTTTT.

A few counts support this clonotype. This chain joins TRBV29-1 and TRBJ2-2; unclear D gene. Germline CDR1 and CDR2: SQVTM and ANQGSEA. With 4 bases removed from V and 0 bases from J, the gap between germline ends came to 9 bases. The CDR3 length is 14 residues. CDR3 nucleotides: TGCAGCGTTGGACGAAATACGAACACCGGGGAGCTGTTTTTT. This gives the protein CSVGRNTNTGELFF.

This clonotype came up a few times. The CDR3 DNA reads as TGCAGTGCTAGAGATGTACGTCACTCCTACGAGCAGTACTTC. Amino acid sequence: CSARDVRHSYEQYF. The chain carries TRBV20-1 and TRBJ2-7; D ambiguous. The CDR3 runs to 14 residues. Germline CDR1 reads DFQATT; CDR2 reads SNEGSKA (reference sequence). Trimming took 0 bases from V and 0 from J, leaving 9 bases between them.

The V call is TRBV7-3, the J call TRBJ1-4, with D hard to call. CDR1 is SGHTA and CDR2 is FQGTGA in the germline V gene. The CDR3 runs 15 residues. V was cut by 1 base and J by 8 bases, with 14 bases left in between. As DNA, the CDR3 is TGTGCCAGCAGCTTAAGCGGGCCAGGCGAAGAAAAACTGTTTTTT. Amino acids: CASSLSGPGEEKLFF.

This clonotype has ten or more counts. The genes are TRBV9 and TRBJ1-2; TRBD1 agrees at 8 bases. CDR3 length: 15 residues. Germline V gene sequence: CDR1 SGDLS, CDR2 YYNGEE. Unmatched junction bases numbered 4, after V lost 0 bases and J lost 3 bases. CDR3: CASSVGGQGDYGYTF. The CDR3, as DNA: TGTGCCAGCAGCGTAGGAGGACAGGGAGACTATGGCTACACCTTC.

The V and J genes are TRBV6-1 and TRBJ2-5, with 12 bases identical to TRBD2. CDR1 and CDR2 (germline): MNHNS, SASEGT. The CDR3 extends over 15 amino acids. V trimming: 5 bases; J trimming: 4 bases; junction bases outside the gene matches: 5. The CDR3 region has the DNA TGTGCCAGCAGTCCGAAGGGACTAGCGGGAGAGACCCAGTACTTC. Its protein is CASSPKGLAGETQYF.

In its sample, this clonotype was seen once. The chain uses TRBV29-1 and TRBJ1-2; 7 bases are a match to TRBD1. The CDR3 sequence is 12 residues long. J lost 5 bases, V lost 8 bases, and 8 bases had no gene match. The V gene's germline CDR1 is SQVTM and CDR2 ANQGSEA. The CDR3 DNA sequence: TGCAGCACCCGGGGGACAGCTTATGGCTACACCTTC. This translates into CSTRGTAYGYTF.